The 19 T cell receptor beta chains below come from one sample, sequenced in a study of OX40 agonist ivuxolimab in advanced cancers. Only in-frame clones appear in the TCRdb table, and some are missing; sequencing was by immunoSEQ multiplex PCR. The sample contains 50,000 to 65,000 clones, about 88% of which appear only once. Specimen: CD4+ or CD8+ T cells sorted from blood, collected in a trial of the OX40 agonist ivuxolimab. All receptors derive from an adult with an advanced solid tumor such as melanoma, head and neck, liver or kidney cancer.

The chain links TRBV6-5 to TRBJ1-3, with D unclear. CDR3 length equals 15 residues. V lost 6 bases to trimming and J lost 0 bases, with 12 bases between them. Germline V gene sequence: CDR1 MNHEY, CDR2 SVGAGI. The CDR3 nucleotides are TGTGCCAGCAGCCCATACGGGAGCTCTGGAAACACCATATATTTT. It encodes CASSPYGSSGNTIYF.

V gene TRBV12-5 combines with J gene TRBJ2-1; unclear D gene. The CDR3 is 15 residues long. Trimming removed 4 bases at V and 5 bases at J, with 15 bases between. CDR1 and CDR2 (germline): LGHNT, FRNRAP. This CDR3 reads CASGWVASPHNEQFF. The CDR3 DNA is TGTGCTAGTGGTTGGGTAGCATCCCCCCACAATGAGCAGTTCTTC.

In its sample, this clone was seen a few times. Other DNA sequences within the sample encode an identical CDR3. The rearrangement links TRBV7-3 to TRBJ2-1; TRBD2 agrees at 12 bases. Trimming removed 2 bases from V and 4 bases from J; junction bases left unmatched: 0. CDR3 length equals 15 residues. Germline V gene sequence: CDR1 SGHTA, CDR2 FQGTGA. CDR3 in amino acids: CASSLGTSGYNEQFF. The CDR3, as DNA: TGTGCCAGCAGCTTAGGGACTAGCGGGTACAATGAGCAGTTCTTC.

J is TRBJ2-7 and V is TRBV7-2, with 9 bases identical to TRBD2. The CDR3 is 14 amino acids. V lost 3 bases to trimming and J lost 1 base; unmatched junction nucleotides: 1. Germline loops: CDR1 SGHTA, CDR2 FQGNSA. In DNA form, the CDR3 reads TGTGCCAGCAGCTTTACTAGCGGGTCCTACGAGCAGTACTTC. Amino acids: CASSFTSGSYEQYF.

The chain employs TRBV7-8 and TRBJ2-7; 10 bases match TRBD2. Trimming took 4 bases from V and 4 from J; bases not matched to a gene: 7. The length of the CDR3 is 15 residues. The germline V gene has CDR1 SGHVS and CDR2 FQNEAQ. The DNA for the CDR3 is TGTGCCAGCAGCTCCCTAGCGGGAGTTTTGTACGAGCAGTACTTC. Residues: CASSSLAGVLYEQYF.

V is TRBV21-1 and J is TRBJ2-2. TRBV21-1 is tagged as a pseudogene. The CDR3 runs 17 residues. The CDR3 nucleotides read TGTGCCAGCAGCCAGACGGGACGGAAGGTTCGTACCGGGGAGCTGTTTTTT. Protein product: CASSQTGRKVRTGELFF.

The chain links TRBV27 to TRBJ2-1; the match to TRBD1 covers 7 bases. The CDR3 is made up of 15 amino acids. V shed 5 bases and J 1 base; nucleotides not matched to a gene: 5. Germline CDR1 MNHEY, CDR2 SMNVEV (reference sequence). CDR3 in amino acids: CASSVGTASYNEQFF. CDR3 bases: TGTGCCAGCAGTGTGGGGACAGCGTCCTACAATGAGCAGTTCTTC.

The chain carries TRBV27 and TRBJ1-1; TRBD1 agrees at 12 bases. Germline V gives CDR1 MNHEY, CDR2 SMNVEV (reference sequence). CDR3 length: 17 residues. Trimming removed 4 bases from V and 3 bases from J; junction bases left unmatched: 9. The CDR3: CASSSVPGQGADTEAFF. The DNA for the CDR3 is TGTGCCAGCAGTTCCGTCCCGGGACAGGGGGCGGACACTGAAGCTTTCTTT.

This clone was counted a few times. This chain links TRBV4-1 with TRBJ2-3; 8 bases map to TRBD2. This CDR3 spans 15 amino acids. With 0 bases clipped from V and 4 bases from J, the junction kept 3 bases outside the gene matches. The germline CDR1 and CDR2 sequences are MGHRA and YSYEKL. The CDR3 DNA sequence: TGCGCCAGCAGCCAAGAACGGGGGGGCGCAGATACGCAGTATTTT. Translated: CASSQERGGADTQYF.

The CDR3 reads CASSLVSGENTGELFF. The CDR3 nucleotides are TGTGCCAGCAGCTTAGTTTCAGGCGAGAACACCGGGGAGCTGTTTTTT. The chain joins TRBV11-2 to TRBJ2-2; D is unclear. V lost 1 base and J lost 1, with 10 bases in between. CDR1 is SGHAT, CDR2 FQNNGV, per germline. The CDR3 spans 16 residues.

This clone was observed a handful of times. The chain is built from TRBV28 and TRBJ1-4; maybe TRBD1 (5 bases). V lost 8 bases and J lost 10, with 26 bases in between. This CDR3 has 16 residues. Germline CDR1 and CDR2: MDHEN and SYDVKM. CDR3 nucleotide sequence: TGTGCCAGCGCTCATAACCCGGGGCAGGCCTTGGTAAAACTGTTTTTT. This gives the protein CASAHNPGQALVKLFF.

CDR3 DNA sequence: TGTGCCAGTAGTAGCGACTTGGTGGGGGGGAACACTGAAGCTTTCTTT. Translation: CASSSDLVGGNTEAFF. The chain links TRBV19 to TRBJ1-1; a possible D gene is TRBD1 (5 bases). V lost 4 bases to trimming and J lost 1 base, with 16 bases between them. The CDR3 length is 16 residues. Germline V gene lookup returns CDR1 LNHDA and CDR2 SQIVND (reference sequence). The full variable domain, its missing parts supplied by reference TRBV19 and TRBJ1-1, is DGGITQSPKYLFRKEGQNVTLSCEQNLNHDAMYWYRQDPGQGLRLIYYSQIVNDFQKGDIAEGYSVSREKKESFPLTVTSAQKNPTAFYLCASSSDLVGGNTEAFFGQGTRLTVV.

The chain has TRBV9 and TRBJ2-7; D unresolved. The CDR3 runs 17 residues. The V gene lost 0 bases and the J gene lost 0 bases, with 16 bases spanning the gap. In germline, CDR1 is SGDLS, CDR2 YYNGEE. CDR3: CASSVGHVGANSYEQYF. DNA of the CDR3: TGTGCCAGCAGCGTAGGACACGTAGGAGCTAACTCCTACGAGCAGTACTTC.

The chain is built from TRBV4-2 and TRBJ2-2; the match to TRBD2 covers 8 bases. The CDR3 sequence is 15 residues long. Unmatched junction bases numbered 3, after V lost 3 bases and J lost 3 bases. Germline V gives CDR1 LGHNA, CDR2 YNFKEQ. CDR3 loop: CASSQGAGDTGELFF. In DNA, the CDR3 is TGTGCCAGCAGCCAGGGAGCGGGAGACACCGGGGAGCTGTTTTTT.

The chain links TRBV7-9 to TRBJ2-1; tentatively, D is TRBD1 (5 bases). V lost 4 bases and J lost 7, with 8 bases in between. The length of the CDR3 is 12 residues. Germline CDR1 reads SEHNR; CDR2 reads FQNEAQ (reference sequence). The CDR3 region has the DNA TGTGCCAGCAGCTCAGGGCCGAATGAGCAGTTCTTC. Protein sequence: CASSSGPNEQFF.

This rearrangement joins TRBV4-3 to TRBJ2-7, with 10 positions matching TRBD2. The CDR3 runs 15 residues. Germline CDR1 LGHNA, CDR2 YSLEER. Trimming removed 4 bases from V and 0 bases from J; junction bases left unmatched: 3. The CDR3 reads CASSPLAGSSYEQYF. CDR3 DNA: TGCGCCAGCAGCCCACTAGCGGGGAGCTCCTACGAGCAGTACTTC.

CDR3 amino acids: CASSLAQSTEAFF. In nucleotides, the CDR3 is TGTGCCAGCAGCTTAGCGCAGAGCACTGAAGCTTTCTTT. The rearrangement uses TRBV7-9 and TRBJ1-1; D is unresolved. CDR1 is SEHNR, CDR2 FQNEAQ, per germline (reference sequence). This CDR3 comprises 13 residues. V lost 0 bases and J lost 4, with 6 bases in between.

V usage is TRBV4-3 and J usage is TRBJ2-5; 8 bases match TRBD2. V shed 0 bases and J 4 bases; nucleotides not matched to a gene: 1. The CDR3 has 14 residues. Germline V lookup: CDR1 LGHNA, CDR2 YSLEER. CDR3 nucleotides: TGCGCCAGCAGCCAAGATAGCGGGGCAGAGACCCAGTACTTC. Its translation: CASSQDSGAETQYF.

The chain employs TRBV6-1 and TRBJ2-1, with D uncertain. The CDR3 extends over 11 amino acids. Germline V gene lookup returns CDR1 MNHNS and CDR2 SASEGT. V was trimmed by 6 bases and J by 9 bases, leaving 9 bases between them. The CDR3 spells CASRSYFEQFF. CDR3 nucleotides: TGTGCCAGCAGGTCCTACTTTGAGCAGTTCTTC.